The 14 T cell receptor beta chains in this list originate from one sample, sequenced in a study of blood T cell repertoires in COVID-19. Sequencing was performed with immunoSEQ multiplex PCR; in TCRdb, only in-frame clones are kept and a portion is missing. Among roughly 250,000 clones listed, more than 60% were seen once. The specimen was peripheral blood. These receptors all stem from a woman between 40 and 55 years old with active or convalescent COVID-19.

The V and J genes are TRBV12-3 or TRBV12-4 and TRBJ1-1; the match to TRBD1 covers 9 bases. V shed 10 bases and J 4 bases; nucleotides not matched to a gene: 7. The CDR3 extends over 13 amino acids. CDR3 sequence: CATDRGETTEAFF. The CDR3 DNA is TGTGCCACGGACAGGGGAGAGACCACTGAAGCTTTCTTT.

The rearrangement links TRBV30 to TRBJ1-2; a possible D gene is TRBD1 (6 bases). The CDR3 extends over 13 amino acids. Germline lookup yields CDR1 GTSNPN and CDR2 SVGIG (reference sequence). V was shortened by 2 bases and J by 7 bases, with 14 bases between the two germline ends. CDR3: CAWSSVGRGGYTF. The DNA of the CDR3 is TGTGCCTGGAGTTCAGTAGGCAGGGGTGGCTACACCTTC.

The rearrangement uses TRBV29-1 and TRBJ2-7, with 10 bases fitting TRBD1. J was trimmed by 4 bases and V by 3 bases; bases with no gene match: 6. From germline, CDR1 is SQVTM and CDR2 ANQGSEA. The CDR3 contains 14 residues. CDR3 region: CSVDLTGGKYEQYF. In DNA, the CDR3 is TGCAGCGTTGATTTGACAGGGGGCAAGTACGAGCAGTACTTC.

The chain carries TRBV29-1 and TRBJ1-1; D is undetermined. With 7 bases removed from V and 0 bases from J, the gap between germline ends came to 9 bases. The CDR3 is made up of 12 amino acids. The V gene's germline CDR1 is SQVTM and CDR2 ANQGSEA. CDR3 loop: CSGRVMNTEAFF. The CDR3 nucleotides are TGCAGCGGTCGGGTTATGAACACTGAAGCTTTCTTT. Based on the CDR3 plus reference TRBV29-1 and TRBJ1-1, the full variable domain is SAVISQKPSRDICQRGTSLTIQCQVDSQVTMMFWYRQQPGQSLTLIATANQGSEATYESGFVIDKFPISRPNLTFSTLTVSNMSPEDSSIYLCSGRVMNTEAFFGQGTRLTVV.

The CDR3 loop reads CAITSTSNEQFF. In nucleotides, the CDR3 is TGTGCCATCACCTCGACTAGCAATGAGCAGTTCTTC. J is TRBJ2-1 and V is TRBV10-3; tentative D call: TRBD2 (6 bases). The CDR3 has 12 amino acids. Germline CDR1 and CDR2: ENHRY and SYGVKD. Trimming shortened V by 7 bases and J by 6 bases, and 10 bases separated the two germline ends.

This chain joins TRBV19 and TRBJ2-7; 8 bases are shared with TRBD2. Germline V CDR1 and CDR2: LNHDA, SQIVND (reference sequence). The CDR3 spans 12 residues. The V segment lost 8 bases and the J segment 2 bases; nucleotides outside the gene matches: 2. The CDR3: CASAAGAYEQYF. In DNA, the CDR3 is TGTGCCAGTGCAGCGGGGGCCTACGAGCAGTACTTC.

The chain has TRBV4-1 and TRBJ2-1, with a tentative D call TRBD1 (6 bases). The CDR3 extends over 16 amino acids. The germline V gene has CDR1 MGHRA and CDR2 YSYEKL. V was cut by 0 bases and J by 5 bases, with 14 bases left in between. Here the CDR3 reads CASSQEVVDRNNEQFF. In nucleotides, the CDR3 is TGCGCCAGCAGCCAAGAGGTCGTAGACAGGAACAATGAGCAGTTCTTC.

The rearrangement uses TRBV7-6 and TRBJ2-1; no reliable D call. Trimming left V 1 base short and J 9 bases short, with 7 bases between. This CDR3 contains 12 residues. Germline-derived CDR1 and CDR2 are SGHVS and FNYEAQ. This chain's CDR3 is CASSLDYGEQFF. The CDR3 DNA sequence: TGTGCCAGCAGCTTAGATTACGGTGAGCAGTTCTTC.

The V gene is TRBV10-2, the J gene TRBJ2-7, with a possible D match to TRBD1 (7 bases). Germline lookup yields CDR1 WSHSY and CDR2 SAAADI. V lost 4 bases and J 3 bases, leaving 10 bases between the germline ends. There are 13 residues in the CDR3. CDR3 nucleotide sequence: TGCGCCAGCAGTGGACAGGGACTCTACGAGCAGTACGTC. Its translation: CASSGQGLYEQYV.

The rearrangement joins TRBV27 to TRBJ1-1; 7 nucleotides align to TRBD1. V shed 3 bases and J 1 base; nucleotides not matched to a gene: 5. This CDR3 spans 15 amino acids. CDR1 and CDR2 from the germline V gene are MNHEY and SMNVEV (reference sequence). The chain's CDR3 is CASSFRGAGNTEAFF. The CDR3 nucleotides read TGTGCCAGCAGTTTCAGGGGGGCCGGGAACACTGAAGCTTTCTTT.

The chain carries TRBV19 and TRBJ1-5; a possible D gene is TRBD1 (5 bases). V lost 10 bases, J lost 4 bases, and 20 bases lay in between. Germline CDR1 and CDR2: LNHDA and SQIVND (reference sequence). The CDR3 has 15 residues. CDR3 amino acids: CATLPAWGENQPQHF. CDR3 bases: TGTGCCACCCTCCCCGCTTGGGGCGAAAATCAGCCCCAGCATTTT.

The rearrangement links TRBV6-5 to TRBJ1-4; 11 bases match TRBD1. CDR1 and CDR2 (germline): MNHEY, SVGAGI. This CDR3 has 14 amino acids. With V trimmed by 6 bases and J by 7 bases, 4 bases remained unmatched. The CDR3 sequence is CASRDRGQAEKLFF. CDR3 nucleotide sequence: TGTGCCAGCAGGGACAGGGGGCAGGCTGAAAAACTGTTTTTT.

The chain has TRBV24-1 and TRBJ1-1; no definite D call. Germline values: CDR1 KGHDR, CDR2 SFDVKD. V was clipped by 1 base and J by 2 bases, with 7 bases between them. CDR3 length: 14 residues. The CDR3 is CATSDLEVNTEAFF. Written as DNA, the CDR3 is TGTGCCACCAGTGATTTAGAGGTTAACACTGAAGCTTTCTTT.

In its sample, this clone was seen once. The chain couples TRBV10-1 to TRBJ1-5; perhaps TRBD1 as D (5 bases). Germline V gene data show CDR1 as WNHNN and CDR2 as SYGVQD (reference sequence). CDR3 size: 14 residues. V gave up 3 bases and J gave up 6 bases, with 12 bases separating them. In nucleotides, the CDR3 is TGCGCCAGCAGTGAACAGGACGTAGTTCAGCCCCAGCATTTT. Its protein is CASSEQDVVQPQHF.